The clone carrying this TCR beta chain was recorded a few times. Antigen: not known. UMIs were added to TCR cDNA along with a universal primer site when it was made by 5'RACE template switching. TCRdb reprocessed the 5' RACE reads via MiXCR and lists one record per CDR3 protein. The sample lists about 73,000 distinct CDR3 sequences, around 7% occurring once. This CDR3 spans 14 amino acids. With 5 bases removed from V and 3 bases from J, the gap between germline ends came to 14 bases. These data come from a study of T cells after yellow fever vaccination. About the study: The authors prepared low-cell-number fractions using SMART-Seq v4 Ultra Low Input.

Study-wide results and limits: Booster sampling recovered most clones from primary vaccination (96% CD4, roughly 90% CD8). The secondary T-cell response peaked on day 5, not day 15, but was weaker.

Sequencing was performed on CD8+ T cells sorted from PBMCs, taken on the day of the yellow fever booster vaccination. This TCR was recovered from a man aged 30 to 39 who received the YFV17D yellow fever vaccine. This chain joins TRBV12-3 or TRBV12-4 and TRBJ2-7; maybe TRBD1 (6 bases). DNA for the CDR3: TGTGCCAGCAGTGCCGGGACAACACTCTACGAGCAGTACTTC. It encodes CASSAGTTLYEQYF.